What follows describes a single T cell receptor beta chain. Its specificity is not known. Production of TCR cDNA was by 5'RACE template switching, which also added a universal primer site and UMIs. TCRdb fed the 5' RACE reads into MiXCR, producing one record per CDR3 protein. The sample lists some 500,000 distinct CDR3 sequences; about 14% were seen once. These data belong to a study of T cells after yellow fever vaccination. Study-wide results and caveats: Re-detected after boosting: most primary clones, 96% of CD4 and 88% of CD8.

This CDR3 has 15 residues. The germline V gene encodes CDR1 MNHNS and CDR2 SASEGT. Unmatched junction bases numbered 9, after V lost 6 bases and J lost 6 bases. The clonotype was recovered from a man aged 25-45 years who received the YFV17D yellow fever vaccine. The chain couples TRBV6-1 to TRBJ2-1; 9 bases match TRBD1. The specimen was PBMCs, collected on the day of the yellow fever booster vaccination. CDR3 in amino acids: CASRGQGLESNEQFF. CDR3 DNA: TGTGCCAGCAGAGGACAGGGGCTTGAGAGCAATGAGCAGTTCTTC.